The 8 T cell receptor beta chains reported below all come from one sample, sequenced in a study of beta chain features in type 1 diabetes. Whole-study findings and limits: Across all four CD4+ subsets, people with type 1 diabetes showed modestly shorter TCRB CDR3s.

These receptors' targets are unknown. The authors reverse transcribed all of the isolated RNA, so sequencing captured expressed TCRB transcripts. Sequenced by immunoSEQ multiplex PCR; TCRdb stores in-frame clones only, minus some. The sample lists about 260,000 clones, about a fifth seen once, with roughly 0.028% in the top ten. The sequenced sample was naive CD4+ T cells from blood. Receptors were obtained from a woman aged 40 to 50 with type 1 diabetes.

The chain has TRBV9 and TRBJ2-5; 7 bases are a match to TRBD2. V shed 4 bases and J 1 base; nucleotides not matched to a gene: 7. There are 15 residues in the CDR3. Germline lookup yields CDR1 SGDLS and CDR2 YYNGEE. CDR3 residues: CASSTAGTTQETQYF. In nucleotides, the CDR3 is TGTGCCAGCAGCACCGCCGGGACTACCCAAGAGACCCAGTACTTC.

This clone was counted between two and nine times. The chain employs TRBV7-9 and TRBJ1-1; the D is unclear. V lost 2 bases and J 3 bases, leaving 7 bases between the germline ends. The CDR3 is made up of 13 amino acids. Germline V gene lookup returns CDR1 SEHNR and CDR2 FQNEAQ (reference sequence). The DNA for the CDR3 is TGTGCCAGCAGCTTAATCGAGGACACTGAAGCTTTCTTT. Translated: CASSLIEDTEAFF.

This chain links TRBV28 with TRBJ1-1, with TRBD1 as a possible D gene (6 bases). With 10 bases removed from V and 1 base from J, the gap between germline ends came to 16 bases. The CDR3 consists of 14 residues. The germline V gene encodes CDR1 MDHEN and CDR2 SYDVKM. The CDR3 region has the DNA TGTGCCACCACCCTGGGGGCCTCGAACACTGAAGCTTTCTTT. Amino acid sequence: CATTLGASNTEAFF.

The rearrangement links TRBV5-1 to TRBJ1-5, with 8 bases fitting TRBD1. Germline V lookup: CDR1 SGHRS, CDR2 YFSETQ. V dropped 2 bases and J dropped 6; count of bases not matched to a gene: 7. This CDR3 is 15 amino acids long. The CDR3 region has the DNA TGCGCCAGCAGCTTAACAGGGGGATTGAGTCAGCCCCAGCATTTT. Its protein is CASSLTGGLSQPQHF.

This clone was seen more than once but under ten times. V is TRBV10-3 and J is TRBJ2-1, with D unresolved. Germline CDR1 and CDR2: ENHRY and SYGVKD. V was shortened by 8 bases and J by 6 bases, with 11 bases between the two germline ends. This CDR3 spans 12 amino acids. In nucleotides, the CDR3 is TGTGCCATCCGCGGCGAAAGCAATGAGCAGTTCTTC. Its protein is CAIRGESNEQFF.

The chain links TRBV19 to TRBJ2-1; the match to TRBD2 covers 7 bases. Germline lookup yields CDR1 LNHDA and CDR2 SQIVND (reference sequence). The junction had 3 bases not matched to a gene; V was cut back by 1 base and J by 0 bases. CDR3 length: 16 residues. The CDR3 region has the DNA TGTGCCAGTAGTATAGGGGCGGGGGTCTCCTACAATGAGCAGTTCTTC. It yields the protein CASSIGAGVSYNEQFF.

This clone showed up just a few times. The genes are TRBV6-1 and TRBJ2-1; 8 nucleotides line up with TRBD2. The V and J ends lost 6 bases and 6 bases, in that order; junction bases with no gene match: 7. Germline CDR1 and CDR2: MNHNS and SASEGT. The CDR3 has 14 residues. CDR3 DNA sequence: TGTGCCAGCAGAAAGACTAGCGCGATCAATGAGCAGTTCTTC. As protein: CASRKTSAINEQFF.

The chain has TRBV15 and TRBJ1-2, with 9 nucleotides matching TRBD1. Trimming took 5 bases from V and 6 from J; bases not matched to a gene: 10. Germline-derived CDR1 and CDR2 are LNHNV and YYDKDF (reference sequence). There are 15 residues in the CDR3. CDR3 in DNA: TGTGCCACCAGCTCTCCGACAGGGGGGAGACATGGCTACACCTTC. Translating gives CATSSPTGGRHGYTF.